This T cell receptor beta chain was identified during a study of molecular identifiers for immune sequencing clone quantification listed by TCRdb under 2018. Study-level background: For a replicate experiment, RNA from around 20,000 or 100,000 naive CD8 T cells was divided into five aliquots, and four of the five aliquots were sequenced. CD8 T cells were used in a methods study to benchmark molecular-identifier clustering-based TCR repertoire sequencing (MIDCIRS) and TCR RNA copy counting.

For CDR1 and CDR2, the germline V gene lists SGHVS and FQNEAQ. The CDR3 contains 11 residues when both ends are counted. About this clonotype: Its antigen remains unidentified. Possible read error: a much larger clone is one base away. This likely comes from a read error, as the CDR3 has no conserved phenylalanine or tryptophan at its end. It is unclear where the CDR3 begins or ends on the DNA, so no DNA is shown, and the CDR3 is as TCRdb lists it.

Naive CD8 T cell libraries were made from approximately 22,000 to 940,000 sorted cells using 10%, 30% or 50% of purified RNA. Naive CD8 T cells were FACS-sorted as CD8+CD4-CCR7+CD45RA+ on a BD FACSAria II into RLT Plus buffer. To test detection sensitivity, Jurkat RNA equivalent to under 12 TCR copies was spiked into samples of about 19,000-1,000,000 naive CD8 T cells. CD8 T cells were enriched using RosetteSep CD8+ T Cell Enrichment Cocktail and Ficoll-Paque, and the enriched cells then underwent ACK red cell lysis. The research as a whole found: Highly expanded clone sizes could be underestimated if identical TCR molecules share a barcode. Naive libraries contained spiked-in Jurkat TCR RNA (approximately 10 copies' worth), which is not part of the donor repertoire. In CMV-specific effector cells, clones with more than 20 RNA copies accounted for over 99% of molecules, whereas in naive cells such clones accounted for under 1%. Modeling estimated about three recovered TCR RNA copies per cell, compared with about 10 by digital PCR, which implies 30% to 35% capture efficiency. Spiked-in Jurkat TCR RNA equivalent to a single cell was reported to be detectable even among one million naive CD8 T cells. When barcode sub-clustering was not used, chimeric consensus sequences inflated TCR diversity, with chimeras reaching as high as 47%.

Libraries were constructed by PCR. For sequencing, a NextSeq 500 was employed. Preparation of bulk TCR libraries followed a previously described approach, with the TCR primers listed in Table S5. Purification of total RNA was performed with the Qiagen AllPrep DNA/RNA kit. Before analysis, reads from multiple sequencing runs of the same library were pooled. As for how the authors treated the data: Reads were retained only if an exact TCR constant sequence was present, and the retained reads were trimmed to 150 nt and grouped according to their 12-nt molecular barcodes. Reads in each barcode group were sub-clustered using a 15% Levenshtein threshold, and a quality-weighted consensus sequence was built for each RNA molecule. Non-functional sequences were filtered out, along with any lower-count sequence sitting one edit away from another sequence. On the basis of fitting two negative binomial distributions, barcode sub-clusters with fewer than 20% of the maximum read count were discarded. In TCRdb, the public reads were trimmed at Q25 with fastp and aligned with MiXCR, with productive beta chains retained. Rows with one shared CDR3 protein collapse into an entry with the most common genes and DNA. What appears here as the V and J calls and clone size reflects TCRdb's work, not the paper's. The sample includes more than 450,000 distinct CDR3 sequences, with roughly 24% observed a single time. The top ten hold under 0.85% of the sample.

Recombination linked TRBV7-8 to TRBJ2-7; the D call TRBD1 from the table was never checked on the DNA. This receptor was taken from a human donor in good health. Some libraries in this study had Jurkat cell RNA spiked in. Sequenced input: naive CD8+ T cells from blood, with Jurkat cell RNA spiked in. This sample's cell subset or site label indicates: FACS-sorted CD8+CD4-CCR7+CD45RA+ naive T cells. The CDR3 amino acid sequence is: CASSFGQGWDS.